Each of the 12 T cell receptor beta chains below was sequenced from the same sample in a study of cytotoxic CD8 clonotypes in ibrutinib-treated CLL. TCRdb's table, derived via immunoSEQ multiplex PCR, lists solely in-frame clones and lacks some. The table lists approximately 210,000 clones, around three quarters of them singletons. The sequenced sample was PBMCs, obtained after 24 months of ibrutinib treatment. The receptor source for this set is a human donor with chronic lymphocytic leukemia.

The CDR3 nucleotides read TGTGCCAGCTCACCTAGGGGACAGGAGGGCGAGCAGTACTTC. Protein product: CASSPRGQEGEQYF. J is TRBJ2-7 and V is TRBV18; TRBD1 matches 8 bases. CDR1 and CDR2 from the germline V gene are KGHSH and LQKENI. With V trimmed by 3 bases and J by 6 bases, 7 bases remained unmatched. This CDR3 is 14 amino acids long.

The table lists this clone with a few counts. The chain uses TRBV30 and TRBJ1-2; 7 bases are shared with TRBD1. With 3 bases clipped from V and 6 bases from J, the junction kept 7 bases outside the gene matches. The CDR3 totals 13 residues. Germline CDR1 is GTSNPN and CDR2 is SVGIG (reference sequence). The CDR3 protein is CAWRRTGVDGYTF. CDR3 bases: TGTGCCTGGAGAAGAACAGGGGTAGATGGCTACACCTTC.

The chain links TRBV4-1 to TRBJ2-1; 7 nucleotides agree with TRBD2. CDR1 and CDR2 from the germline V gene are MGHRA and YSYEKL. After removal of 0 bases from V and 8 bases from J, the junction contained 4 bases not matched to a gene. The CDR3 consists of 14 residues. The CDR3, as DNA: TGCGCCAGCAGCCAAGAGACTAGCTCTGATGAGCAGTTCTTC. This codes for CASSQETSSDEQFF.

The chain uses TRBV5-4 and TRBJ2-3; D call uncertain. The ends were cut back, 0 bases at V and 2 bases at J, with 13 bases in the middle. CDR1 and CDR2 (germline): SGHNT, YYREEE (reference sequence). The CDR3 has 16 residues. The CDR3 protein is CASSLGVRPLTDTQYF. The CDR3 DNA is TGTGCCAGCAGCTTGGGGGTCAGACCTCTCACAGATACGCAGTATTTT.

This clone occurred a few times. The genes are TRBV6-6 and TRBJ1-3; D is uncertain. CDR3 length: 13 amino acids. The V gene's germline CDR1 is MNHNY and CDR2 SVGAGI (reference sequence). With 0 bases removed from V and 3 bases from J, the gap between germline ends came to 3 bases. The CDR3 sequence: CASSYSNGNTIYF. CDR3 DNA: TGTGCCAGCAGTTACTCGAATGGAAACACCATATATTTT.

V is TRBV19 and J is TRBJ1-2; no reliable D call. Germline V lookup: CDR1 LNHDA, CDR2 SQIVND (reference sequence). CDR3 length: 12 amino acids. Trimming removed 10 bases at V and 4 bases at J, with 13 bases between. This chain's CDR3 is CATHREAYGYTF. The CDR3 DNA reads TGTGCCACCCATAGGGAGGCCTATGGCTACACCTTC.

This chain connects TRBV5-1 to TRBJ2-2; no clear D. The CDR3 covers 12 residues. In germline, CDR1 is SGHRS, CDR2 YFSETQ. The V and J ends lost 3 bases and 4 bases respectively, with 4 bases between them. The CDR3, as DNA: TGCGCCAGCAGCTCAGGCACCGGGGAGCTGTTTTTT. Translating it yields CASSSGTGELFF. The full variable domain, with the rest looked up from reference TRBV5-1 and TRBJ2-2, is KAGVTQTPRYLIKTRGQQVTLSCSPISGHRSVSWYQQTPGQGLQFLFEYFSETQRNKGNFPGRFSGRQFSNSRSEMNVSTLELGDSALYLCASSSGTGELFFGEGSRLTVL.

The J gene is TRBJ2-7, the V gene TRBV7-9, with a weak D call TRBD1 (6 bases). V was trimmed by 5 bases and J by 0 bases, leaving 14 bases between them. This CDR3 is built from 15 residues. Germline CDR1 SEHNR, CDR2 FQNEAQ (reference sequence). As DNA, the CDR3 is TGTGCCAGCAGCAGCATGACAGGTCGCTCCTACGAGCAGTACTTC. It codes for CASSSMTGRSYEQYF.

J is TRBJ2-7 and V is TRBV27; weak D call: TRBD1 (6 bases). V was cut by 5 bases and J by 0 bases, with 14 bases left in between. Looked up from germline, CDR1 is MNHEY and CDR2 is SMNVEV (reference sequence). This CDR3 is 15 amino acids long. The chain's CDR3 is CASSPNRDNSYEQYF. The CDR3 bases are TGTGCCAGCAGTCCCAACCGGGACAACTCCTACGAGCAGTACTTC.

This clone was found once. V usage is TRBV7-2 and J usage is TRBJ2-2; TRBD2 agrees at 12 bases. V trimming: 4 bases; J trimming: 4 bases; junction bases outside the gene matches: 4. The CDR3 runs to 16 residues. Per germline, CDR1 SGHTA and CDR2 FQGNSA. CDR3 nucleotide sequence: TGTGCCAGCAGCTCGCCGGGACTAGCGGGCACCGGGGAGCTGTTTTTT. It encodes CASSSPGLAGTGELFF. The full variable domain, its missing parts supplied by reference TRBV7-2 and TRBJ2-2, is GAGVSQSPSNKVTEKGKDVELRCDPISGHTALYWYRQSLGQGLEFLIYFQGNSAPDKSGLPSDRFSAERTGGSVSTLTIQRTQQEDSAVYLCASSSPGLAGTGELFFGEGSRLTVL.

This chain uses TRBV6-5 with TRBJ1-6; a possible D gene is TRBD1 (6 bases). Trimming removed 2 bases from V and 8 bases from J, with 13 bases in between. Germline CDR1 reads MNHEY; CDR2 reads SVGAGI. CDR3 size: 15 residues. The CDR3 DNA reads as TGTGCCAGCAGTTACCGTATCCAGGGGTATTCACCCCTCCACTTT. This translates into CASSYRIQGYSPLHF.

This chain connects TRBV27 to TRBJ1-3; the match to TRBD1 covers 7 bases. Germline V gene sequence: CDR1 MNHEY, CDR2 SMNVEV (reference sequence). The CDR3 covers 14 residues. Trimming cost V 5 bases and J 4 bases; bases outside gene matches: 5. The CDR3 DNA reads as TGTGCCAGCAGTCCCCAACAGGGGGGAAACACCATATATTTT. Translated: CASSPQQGGNTIYF.